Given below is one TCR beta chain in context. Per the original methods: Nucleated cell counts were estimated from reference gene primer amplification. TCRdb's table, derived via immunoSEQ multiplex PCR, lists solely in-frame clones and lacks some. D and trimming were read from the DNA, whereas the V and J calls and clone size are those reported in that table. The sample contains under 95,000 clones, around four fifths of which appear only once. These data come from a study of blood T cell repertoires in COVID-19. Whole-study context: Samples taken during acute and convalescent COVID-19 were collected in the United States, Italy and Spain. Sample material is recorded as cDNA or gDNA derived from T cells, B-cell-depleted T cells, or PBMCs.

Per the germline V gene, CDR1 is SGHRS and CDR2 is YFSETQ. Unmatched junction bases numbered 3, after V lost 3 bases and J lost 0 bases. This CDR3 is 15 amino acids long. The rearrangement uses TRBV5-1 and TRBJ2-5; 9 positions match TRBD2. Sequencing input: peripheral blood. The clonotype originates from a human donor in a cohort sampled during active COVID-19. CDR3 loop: CASSWGLADQETQYF. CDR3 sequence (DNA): TGCGCCAGCAGCTGGGGACTAGCCGACCAAGAGACCCAGTACTTC. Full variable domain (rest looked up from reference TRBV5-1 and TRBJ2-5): KAGVTQTPRYLIKTRGQQVTLSCSPISGHRSVSWYQQTPGQGLQFLFEYFSETQRNKGNFPGRFSGRQFSNSRSEMNVSTLELGDSALYLCASSWGLADQETQYFGPGTRLLVL.